This is a list of T cell receptor beta chains from one sample in a study of beta chain features in type 1 diabetes. Assay used: immunoSEQ multiplex PCR; TCRdb lists only in-frame clones, some missing. This sample carries hundreds of thousands of clones, 15% to 17% of them seen once, and the ten largest clones take approximately 0.087%. Material: naive CD4+ T cells from blood. Source of these receptors: a man aged 18 to 35 in good health. Both conserved end residues are part of each CDR3. Fields, in order: clone size, V gene, J gene, D gene, CDR3 protein, CDR3 DNA. A D gene is named only where the DNA matches it firmly. Clone size, where shown, is once, few, many, or a class for clones that have expanded.

-,TRBV18,TRBJ2-5,-,CASSPPYNRQETQYF,TGTGCCAGCTCACCACCGTACAACCGTCAAGAGACCCAGTACTTC
-,TRBV5-4,TRBJ2-5,-,CASSTPRGRETQYF,TGTGCCAGCAGCACCCCTAGGGGCCGGGAGACCCAGTACTTC
-,TRBV14,TRBJ2-3,-,CASSPYLGAYTDTQYF,TGTGCCAGCAGCCCCTATCTAGGGGCTTACACAGATACGCAGTATTTT
-,TRBV18,TRBJ1-1,-,CASSHQRGQLNTEAFF,TGTGCCAGCTCACACCAGAGAGGGCAATTGAACACTGAAGCTTTCTTT
-,TRBV11-1,TRBJ2-6,-,CASSSSSGANVLTF,TGTGCCAGCAGCTCTAGTTCTGGGGCCAACGTCCTGACTTTC
few,TRBV4-1,TRBJ2-3,TRBD2,CASSQRTSGDYTQYF,TGCGCCAGCAGCCAACGGACTAGCGGGGACTATACGCAGTATTTT
-,TRBV5-1,TRBJ1-4,TRBD1,CASSSPRTGGNEKLFF,TGCGCCAGCAGCTCCCCTCGGACAGGAGGGAACGAAAAACTGTTTTTT
-,TRBV18,TRBJ1-5,-,CASSPSLATLQPQHF,TGTGCCAGCTCACCAAGTCTGGCGACTCTTCAGCCCCAGCATTTT
few,TRBV5-6,TRBJ2-7,-,CASSLNRLGGYEQYF,TGTGCCAGCAGCTTGAACCGGCTTGGGGGCTACGAGCAGTACTTC
-,TRBV7-3,TRBJ2-1,-,CASSFGRTTNEQFF,TGTGCCAGCAGCTTCGGGCGAACCACCAATGAGCAGTTCTTC
few,TRBV7-2,TRBJ2-1,-,CASSLVTGRKRLGYNEQFF,TGTGCCAGCAGCTTAGTAACTGGGCGCAAACGCCTGGGCTACAATGAGCAGTTCTTC
few,TRBV28,TRBJ1-1,TRBD1,CASSPDRGRRTEAFF,TGTGCCAGCAGTCCAGACAGGGGGCGCAGGACTGAAGCTTTCTTT
-,TRBV4-3,TRBJ2-2,-,CASSQALIVTGELFF,TGCGCCAGCAGCCAGGCCCTTATTGTCACCGGGGAGCTGTTTTTT
-,TRBV4-3,TRBJ1-3,TRBD1,CASSPPDRGGNTIYF,TGCGCCAGCAGCCCACCGGACAGGGGTGGAAACACCATATATTTT
few,TRBV5-1,TRBJ2-7,-,CASSLTFSYEQYF,TGCGCCAGCAGCTTGACATTCTCCTACGAGCAGTACTTC
few,TRBV14,TRBJ1-6,TRBD1,CASSPGGGLSPLHF,TGTGCCAGCAGCCCAGGGGGGGGGCTTTCACCCCTCCACTTT
-,TRBV2,TRBJ2-2,-,CASLPSRIAGELFF,TGTGCCAGTCTACCCTCGCGGATAGCCGGGGAGCTGTTTTTT
-,TRBV6-5,TRBJ2-3,TRBD2,CASSYQRGVYTQYF,TGTGCCAGCAGTTACCAGCGGGGGGTTTACACGCAGTATTTT
few,TRBV4-3,TRBJ1-5,-,CASSHEGERNQPQHF,TGCGCCAGCAGCCATGAGGGGGAGCGCAATCAGCCCCAGCATTTT
-,TRBV2,TRBJ1-5,-,CASRGYDNQPQHF,TGTGCCAGCAGGGGTTATGACAATCAGCCCCAGCATTTT
few,TRBV9,TRBJ1-1,-,CASSVGRFAEAFF,TGTGCCAGCAGCGTAGGAAGGTTCGCTGAAGCTTTCTTT
few,TRBV5-4,TRBJ2-1,-,CASSVGHRQFF,TGTGCCAGCAGCGTGGGACATCGGCAGTTCTTC
-,TRBV12-5,TRBJ1-2,-,CASGLNGLNYGYTF,TGTGCTAGTGGTTTGAATGGGCTGAACTATGGCTACACCTTC
-,TRBV5-1,TRBJ2-7,-,CASSLEGDEQYF,TGCGCCAGCAGCTTGGAAGGAGACGAGCAGTACTTC
-,TRBV5-1,TRBJ1-2,-,CASSLEGGHYGYTF,TGCGCCAGCAGCTTGGAAGGAGGTCACTATGGCTACACCTTC